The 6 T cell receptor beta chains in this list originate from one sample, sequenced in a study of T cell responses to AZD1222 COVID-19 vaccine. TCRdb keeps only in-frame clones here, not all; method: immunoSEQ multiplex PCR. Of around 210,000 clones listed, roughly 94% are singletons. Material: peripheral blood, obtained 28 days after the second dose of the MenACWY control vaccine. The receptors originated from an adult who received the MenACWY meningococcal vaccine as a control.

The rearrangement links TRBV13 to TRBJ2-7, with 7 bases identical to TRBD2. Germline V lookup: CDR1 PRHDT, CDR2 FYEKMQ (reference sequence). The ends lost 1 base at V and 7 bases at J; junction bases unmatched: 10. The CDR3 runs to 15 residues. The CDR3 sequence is CASSLDAGDPGEQYF. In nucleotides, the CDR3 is TGTGCCAGCAGCTTAGATGCGGGGGACCCAGGAGAGCAGTACTTC.

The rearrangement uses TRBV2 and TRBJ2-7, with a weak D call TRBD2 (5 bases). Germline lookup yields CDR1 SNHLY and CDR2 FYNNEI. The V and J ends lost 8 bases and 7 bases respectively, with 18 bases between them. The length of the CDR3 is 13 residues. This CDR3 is CASSLLGLGEQYF. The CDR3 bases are TGTGCCAGCTCCTTACTAGGCCTAGGGGAGCAGTACTTC. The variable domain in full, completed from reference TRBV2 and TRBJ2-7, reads EPEVTQTPSHQVTQMGQEVILRCVPISNHLYFYWYRQILGQKVEFLVSFYNNEISEKSEIFDDQFSVERPDGSNFTLKIRSTKLEDSAMYFCASSLLGLGEQYFGPGTRLTVT.

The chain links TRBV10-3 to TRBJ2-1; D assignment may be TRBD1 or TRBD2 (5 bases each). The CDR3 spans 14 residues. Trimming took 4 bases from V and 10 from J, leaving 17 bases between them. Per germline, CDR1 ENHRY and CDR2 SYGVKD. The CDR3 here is CAISGGRGPQEQFF. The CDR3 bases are TGTGCCATCAGTGGGGGACGCGGACCACAGGAGCAGTTCTTC.

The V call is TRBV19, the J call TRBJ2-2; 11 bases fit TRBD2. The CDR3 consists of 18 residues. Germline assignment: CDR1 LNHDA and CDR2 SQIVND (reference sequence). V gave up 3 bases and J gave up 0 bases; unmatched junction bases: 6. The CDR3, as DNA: TGTGCCAGTAGTATCATTAGCGGGGGGGTTGCGAACACCGGGGAGCTGTTTTTT. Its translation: CASSIISGGVANTGELFF.

CDR3: CASSLDPTPQETQYF. The DNA for the CDR3 is TGTGCCAGCAGCCTGGACCCTACTCCCCAAGAGACCCAGTACTTC. The gene calls are TRBV7-3 and TRBJ2-5, with unresolved D. CDR3 length: 15 amino acids. CDR1 is SGHTA and CDR2 is FQGTGA in the germline V gene. The V end lost 5 bases, the J end lost 1 base, and 14 bases lay between the germline ends. Supplemented by reference TRBV7-3 and TRBJ2-5, the full variable domain reads GAGVSQTPSNKVTEKGKYVELRCDPISGHTALYWYRQSLGQGPEFLIYFQGTGAADDSGLPNDRFFAVRPEGSVSTLKIQRTERGDSAVYLCASSLDPTPQETQYFGPGTRLLVL.

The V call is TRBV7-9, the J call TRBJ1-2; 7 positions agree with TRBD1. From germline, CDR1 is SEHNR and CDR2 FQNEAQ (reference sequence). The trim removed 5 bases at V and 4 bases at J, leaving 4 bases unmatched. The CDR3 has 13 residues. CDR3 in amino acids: CASSGGTAYGYTF. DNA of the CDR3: TGTGCCAGCAGCGGGGGGACAGCCTATGGCTACACCTTC. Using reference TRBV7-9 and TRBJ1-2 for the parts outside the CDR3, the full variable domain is DTGVSQNPRHKITKRGQNVTFRCDPISEHNRLYWYRQTLGQGPEFLTYFQNEAQLEKSRLLSDRFSAERPKGSFSTLEIQRTEQGDSAMYLCASSGGTAYGYTFGSGTRLTVV.